This T cell receptor (beta chain) originates from a study of T-cell memory formation after mild COVID-19. General study results and limits: Among contracting clones, CD4+ were mainly CM/EM and CD8+ enriched in EMRA. There was no confirmation that second-wave clones peaking on day 37 were SARS-CoV-2 specific. CD4/CD8 balance held among clones contracting day 15 to 85, and later expanders leaned CD4+.

Each CDR3 protein is one row after TCRdb ran MiXCR on the 5' RACE reads. The sample lists around 300,000 distinct CDR3 sequences, approximately 13% occurring once. V lost 3 bases, J lost 4 bases, and 1 base stayed unmatched. Germline V gene lookup returns CDR1 MDHEN and CDR2 SYDVKM. The CDR3 has 13 amino acids. To note about this clonotype: Its antigen is not known.

The gene calls are TRBV28 and TRBJ1-2, with 8 bases lining up with TRBD1. The sequence was collected from a man between 18 and 29 years old who had mild COVID-19 (a few samples of this study predate the infection). Cell type and time point are not known. Sequencing input: PBMCs or a T cell subset sorted from them (not recorded which). The CDR3 region has the DNA TGTGCCAGCAGTTTCGGGACAGGCTATGGCTACACCTTC. Residues: CASSFGTGYGYTF.